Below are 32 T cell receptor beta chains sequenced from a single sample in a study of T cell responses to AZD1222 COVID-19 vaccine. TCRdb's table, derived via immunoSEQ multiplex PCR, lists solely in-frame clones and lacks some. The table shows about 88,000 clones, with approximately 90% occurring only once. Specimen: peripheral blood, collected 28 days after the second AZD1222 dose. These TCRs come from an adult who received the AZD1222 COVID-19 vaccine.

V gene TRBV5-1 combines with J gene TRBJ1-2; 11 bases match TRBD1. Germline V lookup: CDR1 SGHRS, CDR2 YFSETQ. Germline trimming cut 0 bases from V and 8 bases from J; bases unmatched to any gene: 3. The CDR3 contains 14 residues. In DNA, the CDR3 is TGCGCCAGCAGCTTGGCGGACAGGGGGCTCGGCTACACCTTC. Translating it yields CASSLADRGLGYTF. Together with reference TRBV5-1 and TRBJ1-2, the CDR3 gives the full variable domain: KAGVTQTPRYLIKTRGQQVTLSCSPISGHRSVSWYQQTPGQGLQFLFEYFSETQRNKGNFPGRFSGRQFSNSRSEMNVSTLELGDSALYLCASSLADRGLGYTFGSGTRLTVV.

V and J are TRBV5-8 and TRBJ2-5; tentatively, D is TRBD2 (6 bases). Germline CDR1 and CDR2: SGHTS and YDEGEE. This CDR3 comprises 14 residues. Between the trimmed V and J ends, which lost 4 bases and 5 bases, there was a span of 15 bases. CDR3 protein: CASSAWGSGETQYF. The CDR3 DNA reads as TGTGCCAGCAGCGCATGGGGGAGCGGGGAGACCCAGTACTTC. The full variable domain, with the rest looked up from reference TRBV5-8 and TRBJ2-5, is EAGVTQSPTHLIKTRGQQATLRCSPISGHTSVYWYQQALGLGLQFLLWYDEGEERNRGNFPPRFSGRQFPNYSSELNVNALELEDSALYLCASSAWGSGETQYFGPGTRLLVL.

The CDR3 sequence: CASSWRPNEKLFF. For the CDR3, the DNA is TGTGCCAGCAGTTGGCGGCCTAATGAAAAACTGTTTTTT. The chain recombines TRBV2 with TRBJ1-4, with unresolved D. Deletions cut 5 bases from V and 3 bases from J, with 7 bases between. Germline V lookup: CDR1 SNHLY, CDR2 FYNNEI. The CDR3 extends over 13 amino acids.

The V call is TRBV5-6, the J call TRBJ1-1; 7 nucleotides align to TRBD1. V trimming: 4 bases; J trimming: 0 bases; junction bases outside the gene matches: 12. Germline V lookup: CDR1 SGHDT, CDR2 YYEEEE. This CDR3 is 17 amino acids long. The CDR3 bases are TGTGCCAGCAGCCCGCTGCGGACAGGCTTGATGAACACTGAAGCTTTCTTT. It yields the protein CASSPLRTGLMNTEAFF.

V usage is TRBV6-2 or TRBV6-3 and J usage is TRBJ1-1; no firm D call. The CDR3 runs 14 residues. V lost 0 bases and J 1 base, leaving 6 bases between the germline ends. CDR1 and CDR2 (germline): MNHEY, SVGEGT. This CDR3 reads CASSYSRPNTEAFF. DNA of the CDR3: TGTGCCAGCAGTTACTCTCGCCCGAACACTGAAGCTTTCTTT.

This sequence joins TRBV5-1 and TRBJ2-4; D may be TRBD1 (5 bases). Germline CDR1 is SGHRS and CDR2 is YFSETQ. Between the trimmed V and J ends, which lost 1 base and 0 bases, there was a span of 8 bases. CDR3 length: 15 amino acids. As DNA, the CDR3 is TGCGCCAGCAGCTTGTCGACAGCAGCCAAAAACATTCAGTACTTC. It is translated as CASSLSTAAKNIQYF.

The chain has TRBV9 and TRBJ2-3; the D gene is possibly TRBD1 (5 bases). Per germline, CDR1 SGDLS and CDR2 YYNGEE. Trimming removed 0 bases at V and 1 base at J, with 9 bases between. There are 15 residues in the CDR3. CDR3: CASSVDVGGTDTQYF. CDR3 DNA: TGTGCCAGCAGCGTAGACGTAGGGGGCACAGATACGCAGTATTTT.

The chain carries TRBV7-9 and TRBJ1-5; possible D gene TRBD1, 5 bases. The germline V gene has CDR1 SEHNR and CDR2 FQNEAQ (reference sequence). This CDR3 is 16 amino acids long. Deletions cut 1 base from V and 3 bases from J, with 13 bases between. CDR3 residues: CASSLGGKGFNQPQHF. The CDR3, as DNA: TGTGCCAGCAGCTTAGGGGGGAAGGGGTTCAATCAGCCCCAGCATTTT.

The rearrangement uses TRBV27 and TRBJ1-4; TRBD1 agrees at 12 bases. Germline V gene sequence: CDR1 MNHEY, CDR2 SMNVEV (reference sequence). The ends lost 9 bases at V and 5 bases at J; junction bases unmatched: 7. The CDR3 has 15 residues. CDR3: CASGTGGAGNEKLFF. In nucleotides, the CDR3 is TGTGCCAGTGGGACAGGGGGCGCGGGGAATGAAAAACTGTTTTTT.

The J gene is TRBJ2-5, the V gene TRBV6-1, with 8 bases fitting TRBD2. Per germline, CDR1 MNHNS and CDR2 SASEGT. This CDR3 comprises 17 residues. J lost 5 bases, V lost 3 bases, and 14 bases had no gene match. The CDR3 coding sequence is TGTGCCAGCAGTGAGGGGGACGGGGGGGACCCTCGGGAGACCCAGTACTTC. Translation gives CASSEGDGGDPRETQYF.

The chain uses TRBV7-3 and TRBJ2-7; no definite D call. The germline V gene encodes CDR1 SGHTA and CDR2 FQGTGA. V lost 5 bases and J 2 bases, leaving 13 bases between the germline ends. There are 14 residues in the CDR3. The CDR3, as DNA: TGTGCCAGCAGCCCCCGGGCCGGTCCCTACGAGCAGTACTTC. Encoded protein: CASSPRAGPYEQYF.

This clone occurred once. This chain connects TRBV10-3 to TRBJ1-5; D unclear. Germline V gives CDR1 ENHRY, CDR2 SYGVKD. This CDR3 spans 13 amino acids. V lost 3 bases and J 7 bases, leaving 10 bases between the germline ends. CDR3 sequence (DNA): TGTGCCATCAGTGATGGGGATTTCCAGCCCCAGCATTTT. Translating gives CAISDGDFQPQHF.

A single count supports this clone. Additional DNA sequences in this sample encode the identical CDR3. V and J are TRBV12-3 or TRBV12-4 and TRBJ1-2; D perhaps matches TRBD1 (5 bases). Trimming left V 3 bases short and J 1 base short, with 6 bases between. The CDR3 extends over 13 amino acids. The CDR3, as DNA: TGTGCCAGCAGTTTGACAGTTAACTATGGCTACACCTTC. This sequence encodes CASSLTVNYGYTF.

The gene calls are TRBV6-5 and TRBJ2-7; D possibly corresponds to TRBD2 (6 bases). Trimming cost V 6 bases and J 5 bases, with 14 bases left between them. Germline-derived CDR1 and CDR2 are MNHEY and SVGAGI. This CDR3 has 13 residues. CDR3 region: CASSRLGSHEQYF. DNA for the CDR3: TGTGCCAGCAGCAGACTAGGGTCCCACGAGCAGTACTTC.

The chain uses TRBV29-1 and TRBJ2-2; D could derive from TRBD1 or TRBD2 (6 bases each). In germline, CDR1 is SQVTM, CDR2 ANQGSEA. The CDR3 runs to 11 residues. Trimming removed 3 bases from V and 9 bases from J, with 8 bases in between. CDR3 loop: CSVDGGRELFF. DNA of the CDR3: TGCAGCGTTGATGGGGGGCGGGAGCTGTTTTTT.

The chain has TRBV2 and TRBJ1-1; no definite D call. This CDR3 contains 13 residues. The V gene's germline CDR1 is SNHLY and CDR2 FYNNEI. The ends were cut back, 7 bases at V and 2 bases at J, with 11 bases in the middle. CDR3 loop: CASTPDVNTEAFF. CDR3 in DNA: TGTGCCAGCACCCCCGACGTCAACACTGAAGCTTTCTTT.

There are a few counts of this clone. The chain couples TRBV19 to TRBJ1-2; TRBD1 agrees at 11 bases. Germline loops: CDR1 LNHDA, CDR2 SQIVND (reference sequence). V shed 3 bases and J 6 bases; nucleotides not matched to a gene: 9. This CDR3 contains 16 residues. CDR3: CASSIRAGTGGDGYTF. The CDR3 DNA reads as TGTGCCAGTAGTATCCGAGCCGGGACAGGGGGGGATGGCTACACCTTC.

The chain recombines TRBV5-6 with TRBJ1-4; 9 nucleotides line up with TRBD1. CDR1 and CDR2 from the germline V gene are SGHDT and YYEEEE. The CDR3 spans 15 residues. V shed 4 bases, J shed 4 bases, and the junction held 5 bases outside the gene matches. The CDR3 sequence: CASSAGTGNNEKLFF. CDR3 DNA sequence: TGTGCCAGCAGCGCCGGGACAGGGAATAATGAAAAACTGTTTTTT.

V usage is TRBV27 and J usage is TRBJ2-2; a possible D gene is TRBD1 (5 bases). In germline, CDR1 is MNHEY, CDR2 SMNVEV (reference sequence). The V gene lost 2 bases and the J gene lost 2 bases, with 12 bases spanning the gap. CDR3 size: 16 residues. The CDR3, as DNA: TGTGCCAGCAGTTTAATCGGACGGACAAACACCGGGGAGCTGTTTTTT. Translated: CASSLIGRTNTGELFF.

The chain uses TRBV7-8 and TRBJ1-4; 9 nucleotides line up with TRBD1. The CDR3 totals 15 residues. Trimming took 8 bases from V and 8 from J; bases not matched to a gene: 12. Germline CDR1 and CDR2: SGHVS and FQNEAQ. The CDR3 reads CASETSRGTGEKLFF. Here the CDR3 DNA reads TGTGCCAGCGAGACTTCGAGGGGGACAGGGGAAAAACTGTTTTTT.

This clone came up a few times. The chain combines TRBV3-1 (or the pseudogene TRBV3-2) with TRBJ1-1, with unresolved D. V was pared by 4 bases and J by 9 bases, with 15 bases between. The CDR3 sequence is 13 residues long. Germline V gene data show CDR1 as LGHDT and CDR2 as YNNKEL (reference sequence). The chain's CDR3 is CASSRLATEQAFF. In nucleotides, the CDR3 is TGTGCCAGCAGCCGCCTAGCTACAGAACAAGCTTTCTTT.

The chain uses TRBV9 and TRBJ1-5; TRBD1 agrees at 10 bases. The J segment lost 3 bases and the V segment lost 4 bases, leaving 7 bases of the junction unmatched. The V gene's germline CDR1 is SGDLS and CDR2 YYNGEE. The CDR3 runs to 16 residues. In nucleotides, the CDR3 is TGTGCCAGCAGCCCAGGGACAGGGGCCCTCAATCAGCCCCAGCATTTT. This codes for CASSPGTGALNQPQHF.

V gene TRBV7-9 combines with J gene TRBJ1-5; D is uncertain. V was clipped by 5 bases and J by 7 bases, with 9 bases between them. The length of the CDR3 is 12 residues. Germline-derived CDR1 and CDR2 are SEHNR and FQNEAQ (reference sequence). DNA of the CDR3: TGTGCCAGCAGCCACGATGGGCAGCCCCAGCATTTT. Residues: CASSHDGQPQHF.

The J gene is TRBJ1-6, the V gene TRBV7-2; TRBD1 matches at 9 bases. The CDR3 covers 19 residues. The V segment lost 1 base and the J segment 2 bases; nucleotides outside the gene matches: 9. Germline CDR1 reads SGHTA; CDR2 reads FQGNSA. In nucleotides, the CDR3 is TGTGCCAGCAGCTTAGTTCGAGCCGGACAGGGGACCTATAATTCACCCCTCCACTTT. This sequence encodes CASSLVRAGQGTYNSPLHF.

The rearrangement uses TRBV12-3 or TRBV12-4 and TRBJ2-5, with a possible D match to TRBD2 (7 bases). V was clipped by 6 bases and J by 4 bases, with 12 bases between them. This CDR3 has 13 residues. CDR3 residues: CASSIGGGETQYF. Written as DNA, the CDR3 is TGTGCCAGCAGCATAGGGGGGGGAGAGACCCAGTACTTC.

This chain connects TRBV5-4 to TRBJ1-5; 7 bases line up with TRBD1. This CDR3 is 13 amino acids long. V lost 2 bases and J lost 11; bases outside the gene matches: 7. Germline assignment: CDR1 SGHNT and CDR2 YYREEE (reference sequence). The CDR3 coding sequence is TGTGCCAGCAGCTTACAGGGGTCCCAAGCCCAGCATTTT. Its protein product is CASSLQGSQAQHF.

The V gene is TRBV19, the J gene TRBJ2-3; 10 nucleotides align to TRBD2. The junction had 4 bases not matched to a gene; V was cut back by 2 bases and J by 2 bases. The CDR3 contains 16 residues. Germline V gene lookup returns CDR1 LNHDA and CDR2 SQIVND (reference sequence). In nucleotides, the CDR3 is TGTGCCAGTAGTATACTAGCGGGGGCCCCCACAGATACGCAGTATTTT. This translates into CASSILAGAPTDTQYF.

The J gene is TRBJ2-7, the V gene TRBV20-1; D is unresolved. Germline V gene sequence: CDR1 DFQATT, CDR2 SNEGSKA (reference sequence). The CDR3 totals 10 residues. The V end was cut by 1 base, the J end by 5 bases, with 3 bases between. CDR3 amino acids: CSARGDEQYF. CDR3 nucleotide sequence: TGCAGTGCTAGAGGGGACGAGCAGTACTTC.

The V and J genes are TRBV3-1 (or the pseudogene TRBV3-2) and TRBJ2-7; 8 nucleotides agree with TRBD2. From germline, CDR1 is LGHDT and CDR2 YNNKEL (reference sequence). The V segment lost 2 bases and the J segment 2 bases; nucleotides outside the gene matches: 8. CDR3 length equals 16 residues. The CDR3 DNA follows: TGTGCCAGCAGCCAAAGATATACCGGGGGGGCCTACGAGCAGTACTTC. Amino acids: CASSQRYTGGAYEQYF.

Here the CDR3 DNA reads TGCGCCAGCGGGGGACAGGAGGGGAAACTGTTTTTT. Its protein is CASGGQEGKLFF. V usage is TRBV10-2 and J usage is TRBJ1-4; 8 positions agree with TRBD1. Germline lookup yields CDR1 WSHSY and CDR2 SAAADI. V dropped 8 bases and J dropped 11; count of bases not matched to a gene: 7. The CDR3 length is 12 residues.

CDR3 sequence reads: CASSPVLGGGQTQGYTF. CDR3 coding DNA: TGTGCCAGCAGCCCCGTGCTGGGAGGGGGCCAGACCCAGGGCTACACCTTC. The chain carries TRBV3-1 (or the pseudogene TRBV3-2) and TRBJ1-2; TRBD1 agrees at 7 bases. The CDR3 has 17 residues. Trimming at V came to 4 bases and at J to 8 bases, leaving 19 bases not matched to a gene. The germline V gene encodes CDR1 LGHDT and CDR2 YNNKEL (reference sequence).

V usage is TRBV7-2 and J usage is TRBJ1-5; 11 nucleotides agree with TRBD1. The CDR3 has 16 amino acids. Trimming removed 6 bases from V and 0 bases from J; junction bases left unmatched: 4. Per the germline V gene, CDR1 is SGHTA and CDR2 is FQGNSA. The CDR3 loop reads CASSRTGGYSNQPQHF. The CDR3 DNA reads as TGTGCCAGCAGTCGGACAGGGGGCTATAGCAATCAGCCCCAGCATTTT.